This T cell receptor (beta chain) is from a study of cytomegalovirus exposure and HLA in healthy donors. General study results and limits: CMV serostatus was the sole immune exposure data available.

With 60 Vbeta and 13 Jbeta primers, the PCR was carried out. Measured with immunoSEQ multiplex PCR; TCRdb has only the in-frame clones, and not every one. The table shows some 76,000 clones, with just under 80% occurring only once. Germline V gene sequence: CDR1 KGHSH, CDR2 LQKENI. V shed 3 bases, J shed 9 bases, and the junction held 11 bases outside the gene matches. There are 17 residues in the CDR3. On this clone itself: Its specificity is unknown.

The source material was PBMCs. The TCR comes from a woman aged 40 to 50 in good health and CMV-seropositive. V and J are TRBV18 and TRBJ2-1; 13 nucleotides line up with TRBD2. The DNA of the CDR3 is TGTGCCAGCTCACCCCAAGGACTAGCGGGGGTACATAGTGAGCAGTTCTTC. Its protein is CASSPQGLAGVHSEQFF. The full variable domain, in which reference TRBV18 and TRBJ2-1 provide the parts outside the CDR3, is NAGVMQNPRHLVRRRGQEARLRCSPMKGHSHVYWYRQLPEEGLKFMVYLQKENIIDESGMPKERFSAEFPKEGPSILRIQQVVRGDSAAYFCASSPQGLAGVHSEQFFGPGTRLTVL.